The 28 T cell receptor beta chains reported below all come from one sample, sequenced in a study of blood T cell repertoires in COVID-19. Data came from immunoSEQ multiplex PCR; TCRdb stores just in-frame clones and leaves some out. The table lists 180,000 or so clones, roughly 84% of them singletons, with around 9.8% in the top ten. Specimen: peripheral blood. These receptors were collected from a woman older than 75 with acute or convalescent COVID-19.

This chain links TRBV9 with TRBJ2-1; 8 bases are shared with TRBD2. CDR3 length: 15 residues. V trimming: 1 base; J trimming: 9 bases; junction bases outside the gene matches: 9. Germline V CDR1 and CDR2: SGDLS, YYNGEE. CDR3 nucleotides: TGTGCCAGCAGCGTATATAGGACTAGCCCGAGTGAGCAGTTCTTC. Amino acids: CASSVYRTSPSEQFF.

The J gene is TRBJ2-3, the V gene TRBV7-8; 7 bases match TRBD1. Germline CDR1 reads SGHVS; CDR2 reads FQNEAQ. V lost 0 bases, J lost 1 base, and 10 bases stayed unmatched. The length of the CDR3 is 18 residues. CDR3 in amino acids: CASSLAPDRVWGTDTQYF. The CDR3 DNA follows: TGTGCCAGCAGCTTAGCACCTGACAGGGTTTGGGGCACAGATACGCAGTATTTT. Drawing the rest from reference TRBV7-8 and TRBJ2-3, the complete variable domain is GAGVSQSPRYKVAKRGQDVALRCDPISGHVSLFWYQQALGQGPEFLTYFQNEAQLDKSGLPSDRFFAERPEGSVSTLKIQRTQQEDSAVYLCASSLAPDRVWGTDTQYFGPGTRLTVL.

V usage is TRBV13 and J usage is TRBJ2-7, with 9 bases lining up with TRBD2. The CDR3 loop spans 16 amino acids. CDR1 and CDR2 from the germline V gene are PRHDT and FYEKMQ (reference sequence). V dropped 5 bases and J dropped 3; count of bases not matched to a gene: 11. CDR3 DNA sequence: TGTGCCAGCAGCCGCCAGGCCGCGGGGGGGCACTACGAGCAGTACTTC. This codes for CASSRQAAGGHYEQYF.

This clone has a handful of counts. The chain joins TRBV27 to TRBJ1-6; TRBD1 is a possible D gene (5 bases). CDR1 and CDR2 (germline): MNHEY, SMNVEV (reference sequence). With 3 bases removed from V and 1 base from J, the gap between germline ends came to 22 bases. This CDR3 has 20 residues. The CDR3 DNA reads as TGTGCCAGCAGTTTCTCGAGCGGGACCAGAACGAGTTCCTATAATTCACCCCTCCACTTT. Residues: CASSFSSGTRTSSYNSPLHF.

This chain links TRBV7-3 with TRBJ2-3; no firm D call. CDR3 length equals 14 residues. Germline CDR1 and CDR2: SGHTA and FQGTGA. Trimming pared 5 bases from V and 3 bases from J, leaving 12 bases between. The CDR3 DNA reads TGTGCCAGCAGCGAGGCCCGCGTGACAGATACGCAGTATTTT. This gives the protein CASSEARVTDTQYF.

In this sample, this clone turned up a few times. The J gene is TRBJ2-7, the V gene TRBV9; D unresolved. The V gene lost 3 bases and the J gene lost 6 bases, with 10 bases spanning the gap. The germline gives CDR1 SGDLS, CDR2 YYNGEE. There are 12 residues in the CDR3. This CDR3 is CASSELRGEQYF. CDR3 nucleotide sequence: TGTGCCAGCAGCGAATTACGAGGCGAGCAGTACTTC.

The chain links TRBV4-1 to TRBJ1-1, with a possible D match to TRBD1 (5 bases). CDR3 length equals 13 residues. Trimming took off 4 bases at V and 1 base at J, with 7 bases between the two ends. Per the germline V gene, CDR1 is MGHRA and CDR2 is YSYEKL. The CDR3 region is CASSLGPNTEAFF. CDR3 bases: TGCGCCAGCAGCCTGGGGCCGAACACTGAAGCTTTCTTT.

The gene calls are TRBV24-1 and TRBJ1-5; 10 bases map to TRBD1. Germline-derived CDR1 and CDR2 are KGHDR and SFDVKD. There are 16 residues in the CDR3. V shed 4 bases and J 3 bases; nucleotides not matched to a gene: 5. CDR3 amino acids: CATSDRTGGINQPQHF. Here the CDR3 DNA reads TGTGCCACCAGTGACAGGACAGGGGGAATCAATCAGCCCCAGCATTTT.

The chain recombines TRBV19 with TRBJ2-7, with 7 positions matching TRBD1. Germline-derived CDR1 and CDR2 are LNHDA and SQIVND (reference sequence). Germline trimming cut 0 bases from V and 2 bases from J; bases unmatched to any gene: 7. This CDR3 has 16 amino acids. The CDR3 is CASSIDLRTGTYEQYF. Here the CDR3 DNA reads TGTGCCAGTAGTATAGATCTAAGGACAGGAACCTACGAGCAGTACTTC.

The chain employs TRBV5-6 and TRBJ1-5; D call uncertain. The germline V gene has CDR1 SGHDT and CDR2 YYEEEE. V was shortened by 1 base and J by 0 bases, with 2 bases between the two germline ends. The CDR3 is made up of 13 amino acids. The CDR3 is CASSLYSNQPQHF. CDR3 nucleotides: TGTGCCAGCAGCTTGTATAGCAATCAGCCCCAGCATTTT.

The V call is TRBV5-1, the J call TRBJ1-3; 11 positions match TRBD1. The germline V gene has CDR1 SGHRS and CDR2 YFSETQ. V shed 3 bases and J 4 bases; nucleotides not matched to a gene: 6. The CDR3 consists of 16 residues. This CDR3 reads CASSYGQGAAGNTIYF. The CDR3 coding sequence is TGCGCCAGCAGCTATGGACAGGGGGCGGCCGGAAACACCATATATTTT.

In its sample, this clone was seen once. This rearrangement joins TRBV12-5 to TRBJ1-5; 10 bases agree with TRBD1. Germline CDR1 is LGHNT and CDR2 is FRNRAP. J lost 7 bases, V lost 7 bases, and 7 bases had no gene match. This CDR3 spans 14 amino acids. This chain's CDR3 is CASVGTGVGQPQHF. The CDR3 nucleotides are TGTGCTAGTGTTGGGACAGGGGTGGGCCAGCCCCAGCATTTT.

The CDR3 is CASSLAGAISNQPQHF. The CDR3 nucleotides read TGTGCCAGTAGCCTCGCGGGGGCCATTAGCAATCAGCCCCAGCATTTT. This chain uses TRBV19 with TRBJ1-5; D is perhaps TRBD1 (6 bases). CDR1 and CDR2 (germline): LNHDA, SQIVND (reference sequence). CDR3 length equals 16 residues. V gave up 6 bases and J gave up 0 bases, with 15 bases separating them.

This clone appeared a single time. V and J are TRBV30 and TRBJ1-2; the D is unclear. Looked up from germline, CDR1 is GTSNPN and CDR2 is SVGIG (reference sequence). The CDR3 runs to 12 residues. Trimming removed 2 bases at V and 2 bases at J, with 6 bases between. The CDR3 DNA is TGTGCCTGGAGTTACGGGAACTATGGCTACACCTTC. Translation gives CAWSYGNYGYTF.

The CDR3 DNA is TGTGCCAGCAGCCAAGGAAGGCAGGCTTGGGAAAAACTGTTTTTT. Its protein product is CASSQGRQAWEKLFF. The gene calls are TRBV14 and TRBJ1-4; D is unresolved. This CDR3 contains 15 residues. Deletions cut 1 base from V and 8 bases from J, with 14 bases between. The germline CDR1 and CDR2 sequences are SGHDN and FVKESK.

The chain is built from TRBV29-1 and TRBJ2-3, with D maybe TRBD2 (5 bases). CDR3 length: 13 residues. Germline V lookup: CDR1 SQVTM, CDR2 ANQGSEA. V shed 3 bases and J shed 3 bases, with 10 bases lying between them. DNA of the CDR3: TGCAGCGTTGAGCGGGTCGGAACAGATACGCAGTATTTT. This codes for CSVERVGTDTQYF.

The chain recombines TRBV5-4 with TRBJ2-5; 7 bases fit TRBD1. V lost 9 bases, J lost 1 base, and 6 bases stayed unmatched. The CDR3 sequence is 13 residues long. Germline V gene sequence: CDR1 SGHNT, CDR2 YYREEE (reference sequence). CDR3 bases: TGTGCCACCCGGGACAGCCCCCAAGAGACCCAGTACTTC. Its translation: CATRDSPQETQYF.

The V call is TRBV19, the J call TRBJ2-7; 10 bases match TRBD1. Losses at the gene ends were 4 bases for V and 6 bases for J; bases not matched to a gene: 18. Germline V gene lookup returns CDR1 LNHDA and CDR2 SQIVND (reference sequence). This CDR3 spans 18 amino acids. CDR3 sequence reads: CASSTRYASGTGAFEQYF. As DNA, the CDR3 is TGTGCCAGTAGTACGAGATACGCATCCGGGACAGGGGCATTCGAGCAGTACTTC.

V is TRBV19 and J is TRBJ2-7; D not resolved. The germline V and J ends were trimmed by 5 bases and 2 bases, with 7 bases remaining between them. The CDR3 is 12 amino acids. The germline V gene encodes CDR1 LNHDA and CDR2 SQIVND (reference sequence). The CDR3 DNA sequence: TGTGCCAGTAGTCCAAGCCCCTACGAGCAGTACTTC. Amino acid sequence: CASSPSPYEQYF.

V usage is TRBV7-9 and J usage is TRBJ1-2; maybe TRBD1 (6 bases). V lost 5 bases to trimming and J lost 3 bases, with 16 bases between them. CDR3 size: 15 residues. Germline V gene lookup returns CDR1 SEHNR and CDR2 FQNEAQ (reference sequence). The CDR3 nucleotides read TGTGCCAGCAGCCCCCGAGACAGGCCATACTATGGCTACACCTTC. This translates into CASSPRDRPYYGYTF.

In its sample, this clone was seen a few times. The rearrangement uses TRBV10-3 and TRBJ2-2, with D possibly being TRBD2 (5 bases). The germline CDR1 and CDR2 sequences are ENHRY and SYGVKD. The CDR3 is 12 amino acids. Trimming pared 6 bases from V and 4 bases from J, leaving 6 bases between. CDR3 residues: CAIRRATGELFF. Here the CDR3 DNA reads TGTGCCATCAGGCGGGCCACCGGGGAGCTGTTTTTT.

This chain joins TRBV7-6 and TRBJ2-3, with 9 bases fitting TRBD1. V shed 5 bases, J shed 1 base, and the junction held 13 bases outside the gene matches. CDR1 is SGHVS and CDR2 is FNYEAQ in the germline V gene. The CDR3 totals 18 residues. The CDR3 region has the DNA TGTGCCAGCAGCCCAAGAGTTACGACAGGGGGAGGCACAGATACGCAGTATTTT. Residues: CASSPRVTTGGGTDTQYF.

The chain joins TRBV3-1 (or the pseudogene TRBV3-2) to TRBJ2-1, with D maybe TRBD1 (6 bases). This CDR3 has 12 residues. Germline V CDR1 and CDR2: LGHDT, YNNKEL (reference sequence). Trimming shortened V by 4 bases and J by 8 bases, and 9 bases separated the two germline ends. CDR3 amino acids: CASSPEGDEQFF. DNA of the CDR3: TGTGCCAGCAGCCCCGAGGGGGATGAGCAGTTCTTC.

The chain recombines TRBV18 with TRBJ1-1; no firm D call. The V gene lost 5 bases and the J gene lost 1 base, with 11 bases spanning the gap. The CDR3 contains 14 residues. Germline CDR1 is KGHSH and CDR2 is LQKENI. CDR3 coding DNA: TGTGCCAGCTCATTTTCTACCCCGAACACTGAAGCTTTCTTT. It translates to CASSFSTPNTEAFF.

This clone was found a few times. The chain carries TRBV5-6 and TRBJ2-4; perhaps TRBD2 as D (5 bases). The CDR3 spans 13 residues. Germline values: CDR1 SGHDT, CDR2 YYEEEE. V was clipped by 2 bases and J by 6 bases, with 9 bases between them. The CDR3 loop reads CASSFEGTNIQYF. Here the CDR3 DNA reads TGTGCCAGCAGCTTCGAGGGTACAAACATTCAGTACTTC.

This clone was counted only a few times. This chain connects TRBV12-3 or TRBV12-4 to TRBJ1-2; D might be TRBD1 (6 bases). The CDR3 contains 13 residues. Trimming removed 7 bases from V and 4 bases from J, with 13 bases in between. CDR3 region: CASTLGGTYGYTF. The CDR3 coding sequence is TGTGCCAGCACCCTAGGGGGAACCTATGGCTACACCTTC.

The V and J genes are TRBV10-3 and TRBJ2-3; weak D call: TRBD2 (5 bases). Germline V lookup: CDR1 ENHRY, CDR2 SYGVKD. The CDR3 contains 13 residues. Trimming removed 10 bases at V and 1 base at J, with 12 bases between. CDR3 residues: CATRAGGTDTQYF. CDR3 sequence (DNA): TGTGCCACCCGGGCGGGCGGCACAGATACGCAGTATTTT.

V is TRBV28 and J is TRBJ2-5, with D possibly being TRBD1 (5 bases). Germline V gene lookup returns CDR1 MDHEN and CDR2 SYDVKM. The CDR3 has 11 amino acids. Trimming took off 7 bases at V and 5 bases at J, with 8 bases between the two ends. The CDR3 protein is CASTKGETQYF. CDR3 nucleotide sequence: TGTGCCAGCACAAAGGGGGAGACCCAGTACTTC.